Shown below are 26 T cell receptor beta chains from a single sample sequenced in a study of CD8 T cells in Susac syndrome. After extraction with the RNeasy kit, about 0.45 to 1 ug of the RNA was reverse transcribed using random hexamers. In TCRdb, the immunoSEQ multiplex PCR reads were re-called with MiXCR into one record per CDR3 protein. This sample has approximately 74,000 distinct CDR3 sequences; over 85% occur once, and the top ten carry about 0.99%. The sample comprised CD8+ T cells from PBMCs. Receptors were obtained from a human donor with Susac syndrome.

The chain has TRBV12-3 or TRBV12-4 and TRBJ2-5; D may be TRBD2 (6 bases). V was clipped by 11 bases and J by 5 bases, with 27 bases between them. The CDR3 runs 16 residues. The CDR3 loop is CASHMASGGTEETQYF. The CDR3 DNA reads as TGTGCCTCCCATATGGCGTCGGGCGGGACGGAGGAGACCCAGTACTTC.

J is TRBJ2-5 and V is TRBV7-9; D uncertain. Looked up from germline, CDR1 is SEHNR and CDR2 is FQNEAQ (reference sequence). The V end lost 5 bases, the J end lost 3 bases, and 10 bases lay between the germline ends. CDR3 size: 13 residues. For the CDR3, the DNA is TGTGCCAGCAGCAACTCAGTGGAAGAGACCCAGTACTTC. As protein: CASSNSVEETQYF.

This CDR3 reads CASSIGSYNEQFF. The CDR3 coding sequence is TGTGCCAGTAGTATAGGCAGCTACAATGAGCAGTTCTTC. The rearrangement uses TRBV19 and TRBJ2-1, with D hard to call. This CDR3 comprises 13 residues. V gave up 1 base and J gave up 3 bases, with 4 bases separating them. Looked up from germline, CDR1 is LNHDA and CDR2 is SQIVND (reference sequence).

The chain combines TRBV12-3 or TRBV12-4 with TRBJ1-2; 9 positions agree with TRBD1. V was clipped by 6 bases and J by 7 bases; unmatched bases: 3. CDR3 length equals 12 residues. CDR3 protein: CASRQGAVGYTF. As DNA, the CDR3 is TGTGCCAGCAGACAGGGGGCCGTTGGCTACACCTTC.

The chain uses TRBV19 and TRBJ2-5; D may match TRBD1 or TRBD2 (6 bases each). Germline CDR1 and CDR2: LNHDA and SQIVND (reference sequence). The CDR3 extends over 12 amino acids. The ends were cut back, 6 bases at V and 9 bases at J, with 14 bases in the middle. CDR3 coding DNA: TGTGCCAGTAGCAACAGGGAGGAGGCCCAGTACTTC. Encoded protein: CASSNREEAQYF.

The genes are TRBV19 and TRBJ2-7; D remains ambiguous. V lost 3 bases, J lost 2 bases, and 8 bases lay in between. The CDR3 contains 13 residues. CDR1 is LNHDA, CDR2 SQIVND, per germline (reference sequence). Written as DNA, the CDR3 is TGTGCCAGTAGTATGGGCCGCACCTACGAGCAGTACTTC. As protein: CASSMGRTYEQYF.

This clonotype was picked up a small number of times. The rearrangement joins TRBV7-2 to TRBJ2-3; D might be TRBD2 (6 bases). The V gene lost 5 bases and the J gene lost 3 bases, with 15 bases spanning the gap. This CDR3 is built from 15 residues. CDR1 is SGHTA, CDR2 FQGNSA, per germline. The CDR3 sequence: CASSLTGGATDTQYF. DNA for the CDR3: TGTGCCAGCAGCCTCACTGGCGGGGCGACAGATACGCAGTATTTT.

The chain joins TRBV7-8 to TRBJ2-1, with 12 nucleotides matching TRBD1. The length of the CDR3 is 18 residues. Germline lookup yields CDR1 SGHVS and CDR2 FQNEAQ. Trimming at V came to 1 base and at J to 4 bases, leaving 8 bases not matched to a gene. The CDR3 DNA sequence: TGTGCCAGCAGCTTAGGAGGGACAGGGGGCACCTTATACAATGAGCAGTTCTTC. Residues: CASSLGGTGGTLYNEQFF.

The V and J genes are TRBV4-3 and TRBJ1-1, with D perhaps matching TRBD1 (5 bases). V dropped 1 base and J dropped 7 bases, with 16 bases sitting between them. Per the germline V gene, CDR1 is LGHNA and CDR2 is YSLEER. The CDR3 contains 15 residues. CDR3 in amino acids: CASSQGVIGGGEAFF. DNA for the CDR3: TGCGCCAGCAGCCAAGGGGTAATTGGGGGGGGTGAAGCTTTCTTT.

The rearrangement links TRBV7-9 to TRBJ1-5; D may be TRBD1 (6 bases). The CDR3 has 14 amino acids. The V gene lost 6 bases and the J gene lost 1 base, with 10 bases spanning the gap. CDR1 is SEHNR, CDR2 FQNEAQ, per germline (reference sequence). In DNA, the CDR3 is TGTGCCAGCAGTCCAGGGGAGAGCAATCAGCCCCAGCATTTT. It specifies CASSPGESNQPQHF.

Comment on this clonotype: Its ends do not fully match the called genes, so a read error is possible. The gene calls are TRBV7-9 and TRBJ2-5; D could derive from TRBD1 or TRBD2 (5 bases each). Germline lookup yields CDR1 SEHNR and CDR2 FQNEAQ (reference sequence). CDR3 length: 14 residues. The CDR3 is CASSLAGYEETQYF. The CDR3 DNA follows: TGTGCCAGCAGCCTAGCAGGGTATGAAGAGACCCAGTACTTC.

The rearrangement links TRBV3-1 to TRBJ2-7, with D possibly matching TRBD1 (5 bases). Germline V CDR1 and CDR2: LGHDT, YNNKEL (reference sequence). V lost 6 bases, J lost 3 bases, and 15 bases lay in between. This CDR3 has 14 residues. The CDR3 DNA is TGTGCCAGCAGTCACAGGACAACGAACTACGAGCAGTACTTC. It yields the protein CASSHRTTNYEQYF.

This chain links TRBV12-3 or TRBV12-4 with TRBJ1-1, with D perhaps matching TRBD1 (6 bases). Trimming shortened V by 10 bases and J by 0 bases, and 12 bases separated the two germline ends. CDR3 size: 13 residues. The DNA for the CDR3 is TGTGCCACCTCGGACAGACTGAACACTGAAGCTTTCTTT. It translates to CATSDRLNTEAFF.

The chain links TRBV15 to TRBJ2-2, with TRBD1 identical over 7 bases. This CDR3 comprises 15 residues. Trimming removed 11 bases from V and 4 bases from J; junction bases left unmatched: 13. The germline gives CDR1 LNHNV, CDR2 YYDKDF (reference sequence). This chain's CDR3 is CAAKVGDRVTGELFF. The CDR3 nucleotides read TGTGCCGCCAAGGTTGGCGACAGGGTCACCGGGGAGCTGTTTTTT.

The chain is built from TRBV20-1 and TRBJ2-7, with TRBD1 identical over 8 bases. Germline V lookup: CDR1 DFQATT, CDR2 SNEGSKA (reference sequence). The J segment lost 3 bases and the V segment lost 1 base, leaving 5 bases of the junction unmatched. The CDR3 spans 14 residues. CDR3 in amino acids: CSARGRTGLYEQYF. Here the CDR3 DNA reads TGCAGTGCTAGAGGGAGGACAGGGCTCTACGAGCAGTACTTC.

This clonotype was counted once. This rearrangement joins TRBV5-4 to TRBJ2-2; 10 bases align to TRBD1. Germline V gives CDR1 SGHNT, CDR2 YYREEE (reference sequence). V lost 0 bases and J lost 6; bases outside the gene matches: 5. This CDR3 region has 16 residues. The CDR3 sequence is CASSLVGTGVAGELFF. The CDR3 nucleotides read TGTGCCAGCAGCTTGGTTGGGACAGGGGTTGCCGGGGAGCTGTTTTTT.

A remark on this clonotype: At one end the junction does not follow the germline gene, possibly because of a read error. The chain has TRBV18 and TRBJ2-1; D is perhaps TRBD1 (5 bases). The CDR3 covers 14 residues. Germline assignment: CDR1 KGHSH and CDR2 LQKENI. CDR3 loop: CASSDSSYYDEQFF. The CDR3 DNA follows: TGTGCCAGCTCCGACAGTTCTTACTACGATGAGCAGTTCTTC.

The V gene is TRBV15, the J gene TRBJ2-7; 7 bases line up with TRBD1. J was trimmed by 0 bases and V by 4 bases; bases with no gene match: 9. There are 16 residues in the CDR3. Per germline, CDR1 LNHNV and CDR2 YYDKDF (reference sequence). The CDR3 region has the DNA TGTGCCACCAGCATGGGATTGGGACAGCTCTCCTACGAGCAGTACTTC. As protein: CATSMGLGQLSYEQYF.

This sequence joins TRBV6-2 or TRBV6-3 and TRBJ2-5, with TRBD1 matching 8 bases. CDR1 MNHEY and CDR2 SVGEGT come from the germline V gene. Trimming cost V 2 bases and J 5 bases; bases outside gene matches: 4. The CDR3 sequence is 14 residues long. The CDR3 nucleotides are TGTGCCAGCAGTTACACAGGGGGAATGGAGACCCAGTACTTC. It codes for CASSYTGGMETQYF.

The chain joins TRBV18 to TRBJ2-2; no reliable D call. Germline V CDR1 and CDR2: KGHSH, LQKENI. V lost 0 bases to trimming and J lost 2 bases, with 4 bases between them. CDR3 length: 14 residues. In DNA, the CDR3 is TGTGCCAGCTCACCACCGATTAACACCGGGGAGCTGTTTTTT. It encodes CASSPPINTGELFF.

The chain links TRBV6-2 or TRBV6-3 to TRBJ2-2; 9 bases map to TRBD1. The CDR3 runs to 16 residues. In germline, CDR1 is MNHEY, CDR2 SVGEGT. J gave up 8 bases and V 6 bases, and 13 bases lay outside the gene matches. The CDR3 coding sequence is TGTGCCAGCAGGGCATCGGGACAGGGATTGCGGGGGGAGCTGTTTTTT. Amino acid sequence: CASRASGQGLRGELFF.

The CDR3 DNA follows: TGTGCCAGCAGTTTACCGGGACAGGGTTACGAGCAGTACTTC. It yields the protein CASSLPGQGYEQYF. This chain links TRBV12-3 or TRBV12-4 with TRBJ2-7; TRBD1 aligns across 9 bases. This CDR3 region has 14 residues. The J segment lost 4 bases and the V segment lost 2 bases, leaving 3 bases of the junction unmatched.

The V gene is TRBV15, the J gene TRBJ2-7, with D perhaps TRBD1 or TRBD2 (7 bases each). Germline V gives CDR1 LNHNV, CDR2 YYDKDF (reference sequence). Trimming shortened V by 3 bases and J by 5 bases, and 20 bases separated the two germline ends. The CDR3 consists of 16 residues. The CDR3 sequence is CATSSGSAGGGDEQYF. The CDR3 region has the DNA TGTGCCACCAGCAGTGGAAGCGCAGGGGGAGGGGACGAGCAGTACTTC.

The genes are TRBV12-3 or TRBV12-4 and TRBJ1-2, with 7 bases matching TRBD1. The CDR3 is made up of 15 amino acids. The V and J ends lost 6 bases and 4 bases, in that order; junction bases with no gene match: 11. The CDR3 region has the DNA TGTGCCAGCAGGCACTCAACAGGGGTTGGCTATGGCTACACCTTC. As protein: CASRHSTGVGYGYTF.

V gene TRBV20-1 combines with J gene TRBJ1-6; TRBD1 agrees at 9 bases. The junction had 8 bases not matched to a gene; V was cut back by 5 bases and J by 9 bases. The CDR3 runs to 14 residues. Germline V gene sequence: CDR1 DFQATT, CDR2 SNEGSKA (reference sequence). The CDR3 sequence is CSARTGQGSSPLHF. The DNA of the CDR3 is TGCAGTGCTCGAACGGGACAGGGAAGTTCACCCCTCCACTTT.

The chain has TRBV5-1 and TRBJ2-7; D possibly corresponds to TRBD2 (8 bases). Trimming left V 2 bases short and J 2 bases short, with 14 bases between. CDR3 length: 15 residues. Germline CDR1 is SGHRS and CDR2 is YFSETQ. CDR3 coding DNA: TGCGCCAGCAGCTTAAGACAGGGACTAGCCTACGAGCAGTACTTC. Residues: CASSLRQGLAYEQYF.